The present TCR beta chain was sequenced within a study of cytomegalovirus exposure and HLA in healthy donors. Researchers ran the PCR with 60 Vbeta and 13 Jbeta primers. Libraries were prepared by immunoSEQ multiplex PCR; TCRdb keeps only in-frame clonotypes and omits some of them. The table records about 70,000 clones, 80% to 90% of them present only once. Nominally healthy donors provided the samples, though records likely missed some immune exposures. This clone was seen more than once but under ten times. Its matching antigen is unknown. Study observations and caveats: Within an earlier analysis, most TCR beta V segments proved productive either about 90% or about 30% of the time. DRB1 had the most TCR associations and HLA-C the fewest, a later analysis found, with rates varying by HLA locus.

The sequenced sample was PBMCs. This clonotype was sampled from a woman aged 30 to 39 in good health and CMV-seropositive.

CDR3 protein: CASSQDWERLAPTDTQYF. The CDR3, as DNA: TGTGCCAGCAGCCAAGACTGGGAAAGACTAGCGCCCACAGATACGCAGTATTTT. This chain connects TRBV4-2 to TRBJ2-3, with 8 positions matching TRBD2. This CDR3 has 18 residues. The germline CDR1 and CDR2 sequences are LGHNA and YNFKEQ. The V and J ends lost 0 bases and 2 bases, in that order; junction bases with no gene match: 10.